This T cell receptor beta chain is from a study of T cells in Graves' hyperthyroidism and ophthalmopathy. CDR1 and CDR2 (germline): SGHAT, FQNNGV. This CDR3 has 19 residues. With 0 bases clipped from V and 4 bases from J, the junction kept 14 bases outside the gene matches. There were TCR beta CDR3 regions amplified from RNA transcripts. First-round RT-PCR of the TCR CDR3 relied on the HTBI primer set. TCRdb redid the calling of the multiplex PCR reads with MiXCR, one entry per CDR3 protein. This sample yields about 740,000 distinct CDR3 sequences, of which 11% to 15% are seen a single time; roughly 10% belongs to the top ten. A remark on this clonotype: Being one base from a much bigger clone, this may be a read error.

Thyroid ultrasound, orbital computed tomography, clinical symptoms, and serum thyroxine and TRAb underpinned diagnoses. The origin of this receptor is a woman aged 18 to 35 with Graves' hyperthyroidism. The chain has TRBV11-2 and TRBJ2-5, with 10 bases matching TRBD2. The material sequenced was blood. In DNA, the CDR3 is TGTGCCAGCAGCTTAGATCGTTCCACCAGCGGGAGGGCCGGAGAGACCCAGTACTTC. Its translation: CASSLDRSTSGRAGETQYF.